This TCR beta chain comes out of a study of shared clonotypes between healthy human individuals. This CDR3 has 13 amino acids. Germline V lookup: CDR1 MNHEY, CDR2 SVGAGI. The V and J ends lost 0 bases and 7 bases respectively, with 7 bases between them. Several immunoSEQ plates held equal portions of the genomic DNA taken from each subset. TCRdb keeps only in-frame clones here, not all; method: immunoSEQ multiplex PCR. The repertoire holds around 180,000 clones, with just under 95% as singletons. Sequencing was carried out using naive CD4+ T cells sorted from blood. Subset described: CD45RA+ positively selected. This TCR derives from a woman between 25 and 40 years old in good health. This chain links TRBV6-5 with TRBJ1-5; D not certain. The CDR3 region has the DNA TGTGCCAGCAGTTACTCAGCACAACAGCCCCAGCATTTT. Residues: CASSYSAQQPQHF.